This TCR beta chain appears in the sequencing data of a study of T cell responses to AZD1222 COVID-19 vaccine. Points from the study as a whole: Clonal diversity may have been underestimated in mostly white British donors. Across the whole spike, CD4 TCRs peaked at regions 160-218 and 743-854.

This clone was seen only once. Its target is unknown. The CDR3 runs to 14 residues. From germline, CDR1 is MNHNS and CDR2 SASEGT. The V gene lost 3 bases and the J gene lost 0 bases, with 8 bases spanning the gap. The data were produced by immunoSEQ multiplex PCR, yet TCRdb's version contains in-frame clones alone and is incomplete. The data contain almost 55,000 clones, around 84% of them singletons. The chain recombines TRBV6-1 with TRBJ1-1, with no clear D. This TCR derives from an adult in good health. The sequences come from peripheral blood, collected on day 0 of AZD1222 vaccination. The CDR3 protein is CASSDNSLNTEAFF. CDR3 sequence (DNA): TGTGCCAGCAGTGATAACAGTTTGAACACTGAAGCTTTCTTT.